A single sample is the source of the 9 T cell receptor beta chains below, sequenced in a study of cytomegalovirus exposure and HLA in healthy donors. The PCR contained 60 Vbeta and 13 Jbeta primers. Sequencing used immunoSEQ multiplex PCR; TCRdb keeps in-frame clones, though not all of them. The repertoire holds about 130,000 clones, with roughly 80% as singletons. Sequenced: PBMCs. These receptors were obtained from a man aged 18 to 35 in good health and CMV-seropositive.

CDR3 nucleotide sequence: TGTGCCAGCAGTCTCGACAGGAACACAGATACGCAGTATTTT. Translating gives CASSLDRNTDTQYF. The chain employs TRBV6-1 and TRBJ2-3; perhaps TRBD1 as D (6 bases). Germline CDR1 reads MNHNS; CDR2 reads SASEGT. CDR3 size: 14 residues. Trimming stripped 5 bases from V and 2 bases from J, with 11 bases between.

CDR3 in DNA: TGTGCCAGCAGCCAGGGGAGGGGGTCCTACAATGAGCAGTTCTTC. Translating it yields CASSQGRGSYNEQFF. V is TRBV6-6 and J is TRBJ2-1; weak D call: TRBD2 (7 bases). V was shortened by 6 bases and J by 1 base, with 13 bases between the two germline ends. This CDR3 contains 15 residues. Germline V CDR1 and CDR2: MNHNY, SVGAGI (reference sequence).

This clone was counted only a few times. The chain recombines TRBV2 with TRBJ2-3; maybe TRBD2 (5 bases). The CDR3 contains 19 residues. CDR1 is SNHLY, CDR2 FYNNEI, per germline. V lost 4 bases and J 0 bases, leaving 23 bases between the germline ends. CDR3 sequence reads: CASSVKVAGGLPSTDTQYF. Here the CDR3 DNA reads TGTGCCAGCAGTGTTAAAGTAGCCGGAGGACTTCCGAGCACAGATACGCAGTATTTT.

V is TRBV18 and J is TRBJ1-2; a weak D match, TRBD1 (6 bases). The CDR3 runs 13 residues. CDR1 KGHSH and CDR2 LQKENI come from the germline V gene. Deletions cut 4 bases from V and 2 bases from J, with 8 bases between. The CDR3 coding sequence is TGTGCCAGCTCACAGGGGGACAACTATGGCTACACCTTC. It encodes CASSQGDNYGYTF.

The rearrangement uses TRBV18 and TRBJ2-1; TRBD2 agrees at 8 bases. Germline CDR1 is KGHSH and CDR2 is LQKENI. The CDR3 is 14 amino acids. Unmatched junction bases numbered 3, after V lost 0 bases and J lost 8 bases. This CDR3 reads CASSPPGLVDEQFF. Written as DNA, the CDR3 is TGTGCCAGCTCACCACCGGGACTAGTCGATGAGCAGTTCTTC.

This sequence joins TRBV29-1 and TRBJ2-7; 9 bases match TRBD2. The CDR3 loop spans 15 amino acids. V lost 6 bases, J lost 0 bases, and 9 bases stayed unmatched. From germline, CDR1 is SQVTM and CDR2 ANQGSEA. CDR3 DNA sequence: TGCAGCGTAATTCAAGCGGGAGGACACTCCTACGAGCAGTACTTC. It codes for CSVIQAGGHSYEQYF.

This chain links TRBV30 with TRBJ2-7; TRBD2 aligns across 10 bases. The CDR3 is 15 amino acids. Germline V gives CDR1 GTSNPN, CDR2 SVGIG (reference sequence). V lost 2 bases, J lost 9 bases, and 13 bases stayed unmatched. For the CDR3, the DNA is TGTGCCTGGAGTTTTCCGACTAGCGGGCAGCCGGGGCAGTACTTC. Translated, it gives CAWSFPTSGQPGQYF.

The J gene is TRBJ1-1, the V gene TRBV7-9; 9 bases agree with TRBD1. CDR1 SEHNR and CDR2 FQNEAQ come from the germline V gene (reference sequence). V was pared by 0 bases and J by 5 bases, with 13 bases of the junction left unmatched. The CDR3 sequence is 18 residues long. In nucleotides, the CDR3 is TGTGCCAGCAGCTTAGCAGACAGGGGGTCTGACCAAATAACTGAAGCTTTCTTT. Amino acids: CASSLADRGSDQITEAFF.

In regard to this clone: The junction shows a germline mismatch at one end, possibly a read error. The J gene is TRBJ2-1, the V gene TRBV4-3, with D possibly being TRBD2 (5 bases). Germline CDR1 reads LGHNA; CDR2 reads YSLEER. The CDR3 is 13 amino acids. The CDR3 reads CASSQDNGNERFF. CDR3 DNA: TGCGCCAGCAGCCAAGATAACGGGAATGAGCGGTTCTTC.